Below, 19 T cell receptor beta chains from the same sample are listed, as sequenced in a study of OX40 agonist ivuxolimab in advanced cancers. The method was immunoSEQ multiplex PCR; TCRdb's version includes in-frame clones alone and lacks a portion of them. The table records about 89,000 clones, about 88% of them present only once. Sequences were derived from CD4+ or CD8+ T cells sorted from blood, sampled in a trial of the OX40 agonist ivuxolimab. These receptors all stem from an adult with an advanced solid tumor such as melanoma, head and neck, liver or kidney cancer.

This sequence joins TRBV19 and TRBJ2-5; D possibly uses TRBD1 or TRBD2 (6 bases each). This CDR3 has 14 amino acids. From germline, CDR1 is LNHDA and CDR2 SQIVND (reference sequence). V lost 7 bases, J lost 4 bases, and 16 bases lay in between. The CDR3 loop is CASKEGGLLETQYF. In DNA, the CDR3 is TGTGCCAGTAAGGAGGGGGGACTCTTAGAGACCCAGTACTTC.

The V and J genes are TRBV27 and TRBJ2-7, with D hard to call. From germline, CDR1 is MNHEY and CDR2 SMNVEV (reference sequence). Trimming removed 3 bases from V and 4 bases from J, with 7 bases in between. The CDR3 has 12 amino acids. CDR3 sequence (DNA): TGTGCCAGCAGTTTTACGGAATACGAGCAGTACTTC. Translating gives CASSFTEYEQYF.

This clone was seen a single time. The chain joins TRBV5-4 to TRBJ1-4, with 11 bases identical to TRBD1. Germline V gives CDR1 SGHNT, CDR2 YYREEE (reference sequence). The CDR3 totals 16 residues. V shed 3 bases and J 4 bases; nucleotides not matched to a gene: 5. This chain's CDR3 is CASSSGQGGLNEKLFF. DNA for the CDR3: TGTGCCAGCAGCTCGGGACAGGGGGGACTTAATGAAAAACTGTTTTTT.

J is TRBJ1-2 and V is TRBV25-1; D possibly corresponds to TRBD1 (5 bases). V gave up 4 bases and J gave up 1 base, with 16 bases separating them. The germline V gene has CDR1 MGHDK and CDR2 SYGVNS. This CDR3 contains 16 residues. The CDR3 sequence is CASSVRRDAHNYGYTF. The CDR3 region has the DNA TGTGCCAGCAGTGTCCGACGGGACGCCCATAACTATGGCTACACCTTC.

The rearrangement links TRBV4-1 to TRBJ2-7; D is unresolved. V gave up 3 bases and J gave up 4 bases, with 13 bases separating them. CDR3 length equals 14 residues. Germline V gene lookup returns CDR1 MGHRA and CDR2 YSYEKL. The CDR3 protein is CASSQGPLGYEQYF. CDR3 sequence (DNA): TGCGCCAGCAGCCAGGGTCCGTTGGGGTACGAGCAGTACTTC.

The chain combines TRBV7-6 with TRBJ1-5; D is possibly TRBD1 (5 bases). V was pared by 1 base and J by 7 bases, with 14 bases between. This CDR3 is 15 amino acids long. CDR1 and CDR2 (germline): SGHVS, FNYEAQ. CDR3 sequence reads: CASSLGPDRGQPQHF. DNA of the CDR3: TGTGCCAGCAGCTTAGGCCCCGACCGGGGGCAGCCCCAGCATTTT. The variable domain in full, completed from reference TRBV7-6 and TRBJ1-5, reads GAGVSQSPRYKVTKRGQDVALRCDPISGHVSLYWYRQALGQGPEFLTYFNYEAQQDKSGLPNDRFSAERPEGSISTLTIQRTEQRDSAMYRCASSLGPDRGQPQHFGDGTRLSIL.

The chain employs TRBV5-1 and TRBJ1-3; D perhaps matches TRBD1 (5 bases). Per germline, CDR1 SGHRS and CDR2 YFSETQ. This CDR3 is 16 amino acids long. V dropped 0 bases and J dropped 1 base, with 11 bases sitting between them. The CDR3 DNA follows: TGCGCCAGCAGCTTGGCAGGGCTCTGGTCTGGAAACACCATATATTTT. This codes for CASSLAGLWSGNTIYF.

The chain couples TRBV5-4 to TRBJ2-2, with TRBD2 identical over 15 bases. This CDR3 is built from 20 residues. V lost 0 bases, J lost 4 bases, and 10 bases stayed unmatched. From germline, CDR1 is SGHNT and CDR2 YYREEE (reference sequence). Written as DNA, the CDR3 is TGTGCCAGCAGCTTGGATGGACTAGCGGGGGGGCCATCCGTCACCGGGGAGCTGTTTTTT. It specifies CASSLDGLAGGPSVTGELFF.

The chain employs TRBV7-2 and TRBJ1-2; D unresolved. The V gene lost 5 bases and the J gene lost 6 bases, with 16 bases spanning the gap. Germline lookup yields CDR1 SGHTA and CDR2 FQGNSA. The CDR3 runs 14 residues. In nucleotides, the CDR3 is TGTGCCAGCAGCGCAACGCTGCGCGTCCATGGCTACACCTTC. Its translation: CASSATLRVHGYTF.

The chain couples TRBV10-2 to TRBJ2-2; 7 bases align to TRBD2. With 0 bases clipped from V and 4 bases from J, the junction kept 5 bases outside the gene matches. Germline V gene lookup returns CDR1 WSHSY and CDR2 SAAADI. CDR3 length: 16 amino acids. The CDR3 protein is CASSESGGFATGELFF. CDR3 DNA sequence: TGCGCCAGCAGTGAGTCGGGGGGGTTCGCCACCGGGGAGCTGTTTTTT.

In its sample, this clone was seen a few times. The chain carries TRBV15 and TRBJ2-5, with TRBD2 matching over 7 bases. Germline CDR1 reads LNHNV; CDR2 reads YYDKDF (reference sequence). J lost 3 bases, V lost 3 bases, and 4 bases had no gene match. The CDR3 totals 14 residues. The DNA of the CDR3 is TGTGCCACCAGCAGTGTGGGGGGGGAAGAGACCCAGTACTTC. The encoded protein is CATSSVGGEETQYF.

This chain uses TRBV6-1 with TRBJ1-2; no clear D gene. Germline V gives CDR1 MNHNS, CDR2 SASEGT. Trimming removed 7 bases at V and 4 bases at J, with 10 bases between. The CDR3 loop spans 12 amino acids. As DNA, the CDR3 is TGTGCCAGCATGCAGGCCGCCTATGGCTACACCTTC. This encodes CASMQAAYGYTF.

The V gene is TRBV5-1, the J gene TRBJ1-2, with D possibly matching TRBD1 (5 bases). CDR3 size: 14 residues. The germline V gene has CDR1 SGHRS and CDR2 YFSETQ. V lost 0 bases and J lost 0, with 6 bases in between. This CDR3 reads CASSLVTANYGYTF. CDR3 nucleotides: TGCGCCAGCAGCTTGGTGACAGCTAACTATGGCTACACCTTC.

This clone was found once. The chain links TRBV4-1 to TRBJ2-7, with D tentatively TRBD2 (6 bases). V gave up 0 bases and J gave up 3 bases, with 12 bases separating them. CDR3 length: 15 amino acids. Looked up from germline, CDR1 is MGHRA and CDR2 is YSYEKL. CDR3 DNA sequence: TGCGCCAGCAGCCAAGACGCGGGACGGAGCTACGAGCAGTACTTC. This codes for CASSQDAGRSYEQYF.

The rearrangement links TRBV4-1 to TRBJ2-5; D possibly uses TRBD1 or TRBD2 (5 bases each). With 4 bases removed from V and 1 base from J, the gap between germline ends came to 10 bases. The CDR3 is made up of 14 amino acids. Germline loops: CDR1 MGHRA, CDR2 YSYEKL. CDR3 region: CASSPRGRQETQYF. The DNA for the CDR3 is TGCGCCAGCAGCCCCCGGGGACGCCAAGAGACCCAGTACTTC.

The rearrangement links TRBV4-3 to TRBJ1-2, with D possibly being TRBD1 (6 bases). The length of the CDR3 is 14 residues. V dropped 2 bases and J dropped 7 bases, with 14 bases sitting between them. The germline CDR1 and CDR2 sequences are LGHNA and YSLEER. The CDR3 nucleotides read TGCGCCAGCAGCCAAAACAGGGTTCCGGGTGGCTACACCTTC. Amino acid sequence: CASSQNRVPGGYTF.

CDR3 DNA sequence: TGTGCCAGCAGCGTAGGGCAGGGGGCCTACGAGCAGTACTTC. This codes for CASSVGQGAYEQYF. The chain joins TRBV9 to TRBJ2-7; 7 bases agree with TRBD1. CDR3 length: 14 amino acids. V gave up 0 bases and J gave up 2 bases; unmatched junction bases: 2. Per the germline V gene, CDR1 is SGDLS and CDR2 is YYNGEE.

The chain recombines TRBV6-5 with TRBJ1-2; 8 bases agree with TRBD1. This CDR3 is 15 amino acids long. Trimming took 0 bases from V and 7 from J; bases not matched to a gene: 7. Germline V gene sequence: CDR1 MNHEY, CDR2 SVGAGI. CDR3 sequence (DNA): TGTGCCAGCAGTTACTCGAGCAGGGGGCGAGGTGGCTACACCTTC. It yields the protein CASSYSSRGRGGYTF.

Only one count was recorded for this clone. The gene calls are TRBV9 and TRBJ2-3; the match to TRBD2 covers 7 bases. V gave up 1 base and J gave up 1 base; unmatched junction bases: 3. This CDR3 is 15 amino acids long. The germline V gene encodes CDR1 SGDLS and CDR2 YYNGEE. CDR3 DNA sequence: TGTGCCAGCAGCGTACGCGGGAGCGGCACAGATACGCAGTATTTT. Protein product: CASSVRGSGTDTQYF.